The entry that follows covers one TCR beta chain sequence. The antigen is undetermined. Germline V gene data show CDR1 as SGHVS and CDR2 as FQNEAQ. The CDR3 is made up of 14 amino acids. V dropped 4 bases and J dropped 0 bases, with 6 bases sitting between them. These data originate in a study of OX40 agonist ivuxolimab in advanced cancers. Whole-study results and caveats: Both CD4+ and CD8+ T cell populations in blood had undergone clonal expansion by week 6 at 0.1 to 3.0 mg/kg.

Data came from immunoSEQ multiplex PCR; TCRdb stores just in-frame clones and leaves some out. The sample shows 20,000 to 25,000 clones, roughly 80% of them seen only once. The sequence was collected from an adult with an advanced solid tumor such as melanoma, head and neck, liver or kidney cancer. The source material was CD4+ or CD8+ T cells sorted from blood, sampled in a trial of the OX40 agonist ivuxolimab. The chain carries TRBV7-8 and TRBJ1-4, with D unresolved. This chain's CDR3 is CASSSDTTNEKLFF. For the CDR3, the DNA is TGTGCCAGCAGCTCGGATACAACTAATGAAAAACTGTTTTTT.